A selection of T cell receptor beta chains follows, all from one sample in a study of PD-L1 blockade in urothelial cancer. Here immunoSEQ multiplex PCR was the method, and the copy in TCRdb shows in-frame clones only, minus some. The table shows 30,000 to 50,000 clones, with 75% to 90% occurring only once. The starting material was PBMCs, obtained around atezolizumab (anti-PD-L1) treatment. Receptors originate from a man aged 55 to 70 with urothelial cancer. Each CDR3 is given with its conserved first and last residue. The D gene is left open where the match is weak. Rows give clone size only sometimes, using once, few, many, or a class for an expanded clone.

j_call: TRBJ2-3
clone_size: -
d_call: TRBD2
v_call: TRBV11-2
cdr3_nt: TGTGCCAGCAGCCCCGGGGGGATCGTCACAGATACGCAGTATTTT
cdr3_aa: CASSPGGIVTDTQYF

j_call: TRBJ2-5
clone_size: -
d_call: TRBD2
v_call: TRBV4-2
cdr3_nt: TGTGCCAGCAGCCAAGGTGGGACTAGCGGGGGGGCTGAGGAGACCCAGTACTTC
cdr3_aa: CASSQGGTSGGAEETQYF

j_call: TRBJ1-2
clone_size: -
d_call: -
v_call: TRBV28
cdr3_nt: TGTGCCAGCAGTTTGGAGGACGGCTACACCTTC
cdr3_aa: CASSLEDGYTF

j_call: TRBJ2-5
clone_size: -
d_call: TRBD1
v_call: TRBV28
cdr3_nt: TGTGCCAGCTCCCGGGACAGGATAACGCAGGTGGAGACCCAGTACTTC
cdr3_aa: CASSRDRITQVETQYF

j_call: TRBJ1-1
clone_size: -
d_call: TRBD1
v_call: TRBV28
cdr3_nt: TGTGCCAGCACCGCTGGACAGGGGGCTTGGACTGAAGCTTTCTTT
cdr3_aa: CASTAGQGAWTEAFF

j_call: TRBJ2-3
clone_size: -
d_call: -
v_call: TRBV2
cdr3_nt: TGTGCCAGCAGTGTGGCTAGCTCTAGCACAGATACGCAGTATTTT
cdr3_aa: CASSVASSSTDTQYF

j_call: TRBJ2-7
clone_size: -
d_call: -
v_call: TRBV7-9
cdr3_nt: TGTGCCAGCAGCTCATCAGGGTATTACGAGCAGTACTTC
cdr3_aa: CASSSSGYYEQYF

j_call: TRBJ2-3
clone_size: -
d_call: TRBD2
v_call: TRBV9
cdr3_nt: TGTGCCAGCAGCGTAGTTGCTAGCGGGGGGGCCACAGATACGCAGTATTTT
cdr3_aa: CASSVVASGGATDTQYF

j_call: TRBJ2-7
clone_size: -
d_call: TRBD1
v_call: TRBV5-8
cdr3_nt: TGTGCCAGCAGCCGCCCGGGACAGGGCGGCCACGAGCAGTACTTC
cdr3_aa: CASSRPGQGGHEQYF

j_call: TRBJ1-1
clone_size: -
d_call: -
v_call: TRBV6-1
cdr3_nt: TGTGCCAGCAGTGGACAGGCAGGGACTGAAGCTTTCTTT
cdr3_aa: CASSGQAGTEAFF

j_call: TRBJ1-2
clone_size: -
d_call: -
v_call: TRBV29-1
cdr3_nt: TGCAGCGTGGACAGTACTAACTATGGCTACACCTTC
cdr3_aa: CSVDSTNYGYTF

j_call: TRBJ2-1
clone_size: -
d_call: TRBD1
v_call: TRBV6-1
cdr3_nt: TGTGCCAGCAGGGGACAGGGGGGGTCGTCCAATGAGCAGTTCTTC
cdr3_aa: CASRGQGGSSNEQFF

j_call: TRBJ1-5
clone_size: -
d_call: -
v_call: TRBV6-5
cdr3_nt: TGTGCCAGCAGTTACTCGGCAGGGATCAATCAGCCCCAGCATTTT
cdr3_aa: CASSYSAGINQPQHF

j_call: TRBJ1-4
clone_size: -
d_call: -
v_call: TRBV19
cdr3_nt: TGTGCCAGTAGTATTTCCACAGGGAATGAAAAACTGTTTTTT
cdr3_aa: CASSISTGNEKLFF

j_call: TRBJ1-2
clone_size: -
d_call: -
v_call: TRBV7-9
cdr3_nt: TGTGCCAGCAGCTTAATTTCAGGGTTGGATGGCTACACCTTC
cdr3_aa: CASSLISGLDGYTF

j_call: TRBJ2-1
clone_size: once
d_call: TRBD1
v_call: TRBV2
cdr3_nt: TGTGCCAGCAGTTTTCCGGGACAGGGGACTCACAATGAGCAGTTCTTC
cdr3_aa: CASSFPGQGTHNEQFF

j_call: TRBJ2-1
clone_size: -
d_call: TRBD2
v_call: TRBV5-1
cdr3_nt: TGCGCCAGCAGCTCCTCTAGCGGGGGGGCCGTCAATGAGCAGTTCTTC
cdr3_aa: CASSSSSGGAVNEQFF

j_call: TRBJ2-7
clone_size: -
d_call: TRBD1
v_call: TRBV18
cdr3_nt: TGTGCCAGCTCACCACGGGGACAGGGGGAATCCTACGAGCAGTACTTC
cdr3_aa: CASSPRGQGESYEQYF

j_call: TRBJ2-7
clone_size: once
d_call: -
v_call: TRBV19
cdr3_nt: TGTGCCAGTAGTATCTTGGCAGGGGAGGAGCAGTACTTC
cdr3_aa: CASSILAGEEQYF

j_call: TRBJ1-1
clone_size: -
d_call: -
v_call: TRBV4-1
cdr3_nt: TGCGCCAGCAGCGATAATACAGGGTGGGACACTGAAGCTTTCTTT
cdr3_aa: CASSDNTGWDTEAFF

j_call: TRBJ2-7
clone_size: -
d_call: -
v_call: TRBV6-1
cdr3_nt: TGTGCCAGCAGCTCCGGAGCAGCCACTGAGCAGTACTTC
cdr3_aa: CASSSGAATEQYF

j_call: TRBJ2-2
clone_size: -
d_call: -
v_call: TRBV11-3
cdr3_nt: TGTGCCAGCAGCTTAGATGGGGGCAACACCGGGGAGCTGTTTTTT
cdr3_aa: CASSLDGGNTGELFF

j_call: TRBJ2-1
clone_size: -
d_call: TRBD2
v_call: TRBV5-8
cdr3_nt: TGTGCCAGCAGCCCGTTGGGCGGGAGTCAATCCTACAATGAGCAGTTCTTC
cdr3_aa: CASSPLGGSQSYNEQFF

j_call: TRBJ2-5
clone_size: few
d_call: -
v_call: TRBV19
cdr3_nt: TGTGCCAGTAGTATAGGACAAATGTACCAAGAGACCCAGTACTTC
cdr3_aa: CASSIGQMYQETQYF

j_call: TRBJ1-5
clone_size: few
d_call: -
v_call: TRBV28
cdr3_nt: TGTGCCAGCAGTTTATCAGGGCTTCTGTATCAGCCCCAGCATTTT
cdr3_aa: CASSLSGLLYQPQHF

j_call: TRBJ2-5
clone_size: -
d_call: -
v_call: TRBV7-7
cdr3_nt: TGTGCCAGCAGCTCCAACCAAGAGACCCAGTACTTC
cdr3_aa: CASSSNQETQYF

j_call: TRBJ2-1
clone_size: -
d_call: -
v_call: TRBV10-3
cdr3_nt: TGTGCCATCAGTGAGTCGGGAGGACCCCGAGCCGGCTCCTACAATGAGCAGTTCTTC
cdr3_aa: CAISESGGPRAGSYNEQFF

j_call: TRBJ2-7
clone_size: -
d_call: -
v_call: TRBV2
cdr3_nt: TGTGCCAGCAGTGAAGCGCTAGAGCAGTACTTC
cdr3_aa: CASSEALEQYF

j_call: TRBJ2-7
clone_size: -
d_call: -
v_call: TRBV7-2
cdr3_nt: TGTGCCAGCAGCTTAGTTCTCAACAGGGCTACTGGCGAGCAGTACTTC
cdr3_aa: CASSLVLNRATGEQYF

j_call: TRBJ2-3
clone_size: -
d_call: TRBD2
v_call: TRBV5-1
cdr3_nt: TGCGCCAGCAGCTTCGGGGGAGCGGGAGACACAGATACGCAGTATTTT
cdr3_aa: CASSFGGAGDTDTQYF

j_call: TRBJ2-3
clone_size: few
d_call: -
v_call: TRBV19
cdr3_nt: TGTGCCAGTAGTCTCGCCTCACTAGATACGCAGTATTTT
cdr3_aa: CASSLASLDTQYF

j_call: TRBJ2-3
clone_size: -
d_call: -
v_call: TRBV9
cdr3_nt: TGTGCCAGCAGCGCACAACCACGGGAGACTAGCACAGATACGCAGTATTTT
cdr3_aa: CASSAQPRETSTDTQYF

j_call: TRBJ2-3
clone_size: once
d_call: -
v_call: TRBV11-2
cdr3_nt: TGTGCCAGCAGCTTAGGGCCCCCCTTGATGGCAGATACGCAGTATTTT
cdr3_aa: CASSLGPPLMADTQYF

j_call: TRBJ2-7
clone_size: -
d_call: -
v_call: TRBV28
cdr3_nt: TGTGCCAGCAGTCCGACGACTAACTACGAGCAGTACTTC
cdr3_aa: CASSPTTNYEQYF

j_call: TRBJ1-4
clone_size: once
d_call: -
v_call: TRBV6-8
cdr3_nt: TGTGCCAGGAGCGGTGCAACTAATGAAAAACTGTTTTTT
cdr3_aa: CARSGATNEKLFF

j_call: TRBJ2-7
clone_size: -
d_call: -
v_call: TRBV27
cdr3_nt: TGTGCCAGCAGAGATCGAGTTCCGCCCTACGAGCAGTACTTC
cdr3_aa: CASRDRVPPYEQYF

j_call: TRBJ2-1
clone_size: -
d_call: TRBD2
v_call: TRBV4-1
cdr3_nt: TGCGCCAGCAGCCGAGAAGCTAGCGGGAGAACCTACAATGAGCAGTTCTTC
cdr3_aa: CASSREASGRTYNEQFF

j_call: TRBJ1-5
clone_size: -
d_call: -
v_call: TRBV7-2
cdr3_nt: TGTGCCAGCAGCTTTACAGGCCGTCTCAATCAGCCCCAGCATTTT
cdr3_aa: CASSFTGRLNQPQHF

j_call: TRBJ1-2
clone_size: -
d_call: -
v_call: TRBV7-8
cdr3_nt: TGTGCCAGCAGCTTAGTTATCGGGGGGTCCGGTGGCTACACCTTC
cdr3_aa: CASSLVIGGSGGYTF

j_call: TRBJ2-7
clone_size: few
d_call: -
v_call: TRBV4-2
cdr3_nt: TGTGCCAGCAGCCACGGTAGCGGCTCCTACGAGCAGTACTTC
cdr3_aa: CASSHGSGSYEQYF

j_call: TRBJ1-3
clone_size: -
d_call: -
v_call: TRBV18
cdr3_nt: TGTGCCAGCTCACCGGGCGAGGGAGGGAACTCTGGAAACACCATATATTTT
cdr3_aa: CASSPGEGGNSGNTIYF

j_call: TRBJ1-6
clone_size: -
d_call: -
v_call: TRBV5-4
cdr3_nt: TGTGCCAGCAGCTTCGGGAACTCGGGGGTCGGGTCACCCCTCCACTTT
cdr3_aa: CASSFGNSGVGSPLHF

j_call: TRBJ2-7
clone_size: -
d_call: TRBD1
v_call: TRBV9
cdr3_nt: TGTGCCAGCAGCGTATCGACAGGGTTGTACGAGCAGTACTTC
cdr3_aa: CASSVSTGLYEQYF

j_call: TRBJ1-5
clone_size: -
d_call: -
v_call: TRBV2
cdr3_nt: TGTGCCAGCAGGGGGACACGGCAACAGGCAATCGGTCAGCCCCAGCATTTT
cdr3_aa: CASRGTRQQAIGQPQHF

j_call: TRBJ2-5
clone_size: -
d_call: TRBD2
v_call: TRBV7-2
cdr3_nt: TGTGCCAGCAGCTTCGGACTAGCGCGGACCCAGTACTTC
cdr3_aa: CASSFGLARTQYF

j_call: TRBJ1-2
clone_size: -
d_call: -
v_call: TRBV6-1
cdr3_nt: TGTGCCAGCAGTGATGGGGCACCTAACTATGGCTACACCTTC
cdr3_aa: CASSDGAPNYGYTF

j_call: TRBJ2-3
clone_size: -
d_call: TRBD2
v_call: TRBV5-1
cdr3_nt: TGCGCCAGCAGCTTGTTGCTAGCGGGAGAAGTCGGAGATACGCAGTATTTT
cdr3_aa: CASSLLLAGEVGDTQYF